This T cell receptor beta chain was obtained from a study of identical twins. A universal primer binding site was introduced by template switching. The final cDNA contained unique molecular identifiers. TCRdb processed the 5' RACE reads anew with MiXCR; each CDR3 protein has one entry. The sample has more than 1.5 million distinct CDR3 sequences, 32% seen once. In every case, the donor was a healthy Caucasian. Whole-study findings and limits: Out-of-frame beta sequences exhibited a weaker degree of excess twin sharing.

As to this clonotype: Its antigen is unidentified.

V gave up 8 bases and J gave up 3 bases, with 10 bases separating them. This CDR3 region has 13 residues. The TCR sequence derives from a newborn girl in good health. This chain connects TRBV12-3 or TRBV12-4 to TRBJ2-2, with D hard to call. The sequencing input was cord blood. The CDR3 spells CASADLDTGELFF. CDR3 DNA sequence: TGTGCCAGCGCCGACTTAGACACCGGGGAGCTGTTTTTT.